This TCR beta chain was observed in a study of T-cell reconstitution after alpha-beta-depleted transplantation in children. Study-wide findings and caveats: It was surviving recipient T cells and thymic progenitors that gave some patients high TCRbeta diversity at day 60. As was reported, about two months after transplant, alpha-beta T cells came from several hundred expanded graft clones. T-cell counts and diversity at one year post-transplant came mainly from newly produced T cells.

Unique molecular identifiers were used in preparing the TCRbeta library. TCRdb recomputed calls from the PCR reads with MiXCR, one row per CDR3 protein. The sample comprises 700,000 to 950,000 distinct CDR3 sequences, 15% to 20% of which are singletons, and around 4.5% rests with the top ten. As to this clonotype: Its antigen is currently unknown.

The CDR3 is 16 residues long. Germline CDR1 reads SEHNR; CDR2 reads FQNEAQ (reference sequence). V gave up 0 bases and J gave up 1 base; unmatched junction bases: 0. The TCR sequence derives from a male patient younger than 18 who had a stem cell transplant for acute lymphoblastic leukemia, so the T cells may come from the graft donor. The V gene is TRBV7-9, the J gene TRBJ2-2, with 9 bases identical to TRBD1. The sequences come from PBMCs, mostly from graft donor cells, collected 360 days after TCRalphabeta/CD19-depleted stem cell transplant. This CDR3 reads CASSLAGQGNTGELFF. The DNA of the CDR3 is TGTGCCAGCAGCTTAGCGGGACAGGGGAACACCGGGGAGCTGTTTTTT.